This T cell receptor (beta chain) was recorded in a study of blood T cell repertoires in COVID-19 (dated by TCRdb to between 2020 and 2021). About the investigation overall: Samples from collaborators originated in the United States, Italy and Spain and spanned both the acute and convalescent phases of COVID-19. The prospective study material was composed of cDNA or gDNA derived from T cells, B-cell-depleted T cells, or PBMCs. Deeply sampled blood TCRbeta repertoires from subjects exposed to, actively infected with, or recovered from COVID-19 were included in the dataset. The repertoires were released in a freely available public database intended as a resource for research on the immune response to SARS-CoV-2. The samples were drawn from the first 160 participants of the ongoing ImmuneRACE study and from 950 to 1,500 subjects provided by 6 global collaborators. Sample metadata almost always included a de-identified subject ID, COVID-19 status, age in years and sex. Where available, HLA class I and class II types were taken from metadata supplied by the sample provider and were not determined by assay-based typing.

The germline V gene provides CDR1 KGHSH and CDR2 LQKENI. The CDR3 contains 15 residues, cysteine and phenylalanine counted. The DNA shown is the 45-base CDR3, in frame from base 1. V is cut back by 2 bases and J by 3 bases, with 2 bases in the junction unmatched. Whole blood was collected in K2EDTA tubes by collaborating institutions according to the institutions' own protocols. Collaborator samples were shipped for TCRbeta analysis as frozen whole blood, isolated PBMCs, or DNA extracted from either sample type. Comment on this clone: The antigen it recognizes is unknown. Qualities for individual bases were not recorded, and no much larger clone is one base off.

The paper as a whole reports these results and caveats: The quantity of clinical and demographic metadata differed by source and by participant and was supplied without curation.

The immunoSEQ Assay, a bias-controlled multiplex PCR, was used to amplify TCRbeta CDR3 regions from genomic DNA. The study's own analysis went as follows. Within the assay, amplification of reference gene primers was used to estimate how many nucleated cells each sample contained. To quantify the absolute abundance of each unique TCRbeta CDR3 rearrangement, sequence reads were collapsed and filtered. For each sample, productive Simpson clonality was calculated by taking the square root of Simpson's diversity index across productive rearrangements. TCRdb provides this immuneACCESS table in a form limited to in-frame rearrangements. Some clones are lacking; in checked studies, under half of them reflect an unresolved V gene, and why the rest are absent is not known. D and trimming were read from the DNA, whereas the V and J calls and clone size are those reported in that table. The sample data list around 300,000 clones, and around 85% of these were observed just once. The leading ten clones occupy approximately 10% of the sample.

The specimen was peripheral blood. In this chain, TRBV18 is recombined with TRBJ1-5; 9 nucleotides in the junction match TRBD1. This TCR was sampled from a woman in her 70s with acute or convalescent COVID-19. Here is the DNA: TGTGCCAGCTCACCAGGGACAGGGAACAATCAGCCCCAGCATTTT. Its coded protein is CASSPGTGNNQPQHF.